This T cell receptor (beta chain) is from a study of blood T cells in healthy people across ages. As regards this clonotype: A junction boundary mismatches the germline segment, possibly from a read error.

The use of a sample-barcoded 5' primer and a J-beta primer mix characterized a second PCR of roughly 6 to 11 cycles. Each CDR3 protein is one row after TCRdb ran MiXCR on the 5' RACE reads. The sample has around 1,000,000 distinct CDR3 sequences; 25% are singletons. CDR1 and CDR2 (germline): SEHNR, FQNEAQ (reference sequence). This CDR3 region has 12 residues. Total RNA, at least 5.5 micrograms per sample, was extracted from PBMCs. The same specimen was also included in a second study, on T cells of mothers and their children.

Sequencing was carried out using blood. J is TRBJ2-3 and V is TRBV7-9, with D possibly being TRBD1 (5 bases). The sequence came from a girl aged 2-15 years in good health. The CDR3 reads CASRLGEDTQYF. CDR3 nucleotide sequence: TGTGCCAGCCGCTTAGGGGAAGATACGCAGTATTTT.